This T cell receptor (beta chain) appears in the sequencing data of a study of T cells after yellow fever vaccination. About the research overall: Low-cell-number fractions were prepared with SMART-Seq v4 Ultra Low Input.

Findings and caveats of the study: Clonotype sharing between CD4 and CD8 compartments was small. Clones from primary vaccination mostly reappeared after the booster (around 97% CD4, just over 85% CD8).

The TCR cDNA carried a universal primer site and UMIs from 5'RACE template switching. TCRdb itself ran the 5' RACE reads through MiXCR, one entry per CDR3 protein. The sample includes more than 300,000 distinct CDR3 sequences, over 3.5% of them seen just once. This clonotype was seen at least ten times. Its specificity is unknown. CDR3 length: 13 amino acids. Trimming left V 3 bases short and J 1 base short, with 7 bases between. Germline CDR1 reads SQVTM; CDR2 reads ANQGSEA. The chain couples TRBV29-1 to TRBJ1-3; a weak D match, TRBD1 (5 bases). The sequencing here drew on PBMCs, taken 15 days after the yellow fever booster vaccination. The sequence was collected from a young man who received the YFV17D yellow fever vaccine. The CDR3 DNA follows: TGCAGCGTTGAGGGGCTTTCTGGAAACACCATATATTTT. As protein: CSVEGLSGNTIYF.